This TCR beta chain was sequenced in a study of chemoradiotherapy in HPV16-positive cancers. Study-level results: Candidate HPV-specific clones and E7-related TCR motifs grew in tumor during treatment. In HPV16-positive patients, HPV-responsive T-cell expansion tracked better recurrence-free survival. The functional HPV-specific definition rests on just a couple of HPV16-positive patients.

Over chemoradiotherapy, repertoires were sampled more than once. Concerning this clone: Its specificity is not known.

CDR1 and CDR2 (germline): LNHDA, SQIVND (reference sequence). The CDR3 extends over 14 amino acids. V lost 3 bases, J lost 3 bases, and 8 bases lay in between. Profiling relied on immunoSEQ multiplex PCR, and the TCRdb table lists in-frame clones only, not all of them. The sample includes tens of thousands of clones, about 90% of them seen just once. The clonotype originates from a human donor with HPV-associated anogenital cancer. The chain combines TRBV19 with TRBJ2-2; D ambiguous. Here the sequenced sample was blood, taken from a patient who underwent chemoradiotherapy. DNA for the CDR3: TGTGCCAGTAGTATCGGGTCAGACACCGGGGAGCTGTTTTTT. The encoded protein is CASSIGSDTGELFF.